This T cell receptor (beta chain) is from a study of technical replicates of blood from a few donors. V lost 3 bases, J lost 6 bases, and 5 bases stayed unmatched. The CDR3 has 15 residues. Per the germline V gene, CDR1 is MRHNA and CDR2 is SNTAGT. Libraries were prepared by immunoSEQ multiplex PCR; TCRdb keeps only in-frame clonotypes and omits some of them. Of some 69,000 clones in the sample, around nine tenths were seen once. The chain links TRBV6-4 to TRBJ2-1; 10 bases line up with TRBD2. Specimen: PBMCs. This clonotype was obtained from a human donor in good health. Some clones in this sample may be carry-over from other donors' samples. As DNA, the CDR3 is TGTGCCAGCAGTGAAGCGGGAGGGCTGGTCAATGAGCAGTTCTTC. Its translation: CASSEAGGLVNEQFF.